The 16 T cell receptor beta chains given below trace back to one sample, sequenced in a study of OX40 agonist ivuxolimab in advanced cancers. Assay: immunoSEQ multiplex PCR; the TCRdb copy retains only in-frame clones and omits some. The data show some 82,000 clones, roughly 90% seen once. The sample in question was CD4+ or CD8+ T cells sorted from blood, obtained in a trial of the OX40 agonist ivuxolimab. Receptors were obtained from an adult with an advanced solid tumor such as melanoma, head and neck, liver or kidney cancer.

The V gene is TRBV6-5, the J gene TRBJ1-4, with 7 positions matching TRBD1. Germline-derived CDR1 and CDR2 are MNHEY and SVGAGI. Losses at the gene ends were 2 bases for V and 2 bases for J; bases not matched to a gene: 5. This CDR3 spans 16 amino acids. This CDR3 reads CASSYRGRETNEKLFF. As DNA, the CDR3 is TGTGCCAGCAGTTACAGGGGGCGGGAGACTAATGAAAAACTGTTTTTT.

This rearrangement joins TRBV18 to TRBJ2-3, with 12 bases identical to TRBD1. The length of the CDR3 is 15 residues. Germline V lookup: CDR1 KGHSH, CDR2 LQKENI. V trimming: 6 bases; J trimming: 5 bases; junction bases outside the gene matches: 6. In DNA form, the CDR3 reads TGTGCCAGCTCGCTGGGACAGGGGGCCATAGATACGCAGTATTTT. It encodes CASSLGQGAIDTQYF.

The V and J genes are TRBV5-1 and TRBJ2-5; 8 bases are a match to TRBD2. The length of the CDR3 is 14 residues. The germline CDR1 and CDR2 sequences are SGHRS and YFSETQ. V trimming: 0 bases; J trimming: 5 bases; junction bases outside the gene matches: 3. CDR3 in DNA: TGCGCCAGCAGCTTGGCGGGGGGGACGGAGACCCAGTACTTC. It codes for CASSLAGGTETQYF.

This rearrangement joins TRBV5-4 to TRBJ2-3; D gene uncertain. The V gene lost 4 bases and the J gene lost 3 bases, with 6 bases spanning the gap. CDR3 length equals 12 residues. CDR1 SGHNT and CDR2 YYREEE come from the germline V gene (reference sequence). In nucleotides, the CDR3 is TGTGCCAGCAGCGCCGTAACAGATACGCAGTATTTT. It is translated as CASSAVTDTQYF.

The V and J genes are TRBV9 and TRBJ2-7, with D tentatively TRBD1 or TRBD2 (5 bases each). This CDR3 region has 12 residues. The V gene lost 4 bases and the J gene lost 6 bases, with 11 bases spanning the gap. Germline lookup yields CDR1 SGDLS and CDR2 YYNGEE. The CDR3 region is CASSHSGTEQYF. The DNA for the CDR3 is TGTGCCAGCAGCCACTCAGGGACCGAGCAGTACTTC. The full variable domain, rest sourced from reference TRBV9 and TRBJ2-7, is DSGVTQTPKHLITATGQRVTLRCSPRSGDLSVYWYQQSLDQGLQFLIQYYNGEERAKGNILERFSAQQFPDLHSELNLSSLELGDSALYFCASSHSGTEQYFGPGTRLTVT.

V and J are TRBV7-9 and TRBJ2-1, with a possible D match to TRBD1 (5 bases). V was trimmed by 2 bases and J by 7 bases, leaving 15 bases between them. The CDR3 length is 15 residues. The germline CDR1 and CDR2 sequences are SEHNR and FQNEAQ (reference sequence). The CDR3 loop is CASSLTQGSGNEQFF. The CDR3 DNA is TGTGCCAGCAGCTTAACCCAGGGATCAGGAAATGAGCAGTTCTTC.

This chain links TRBV9 with TRBJ2-3; perhaps TRBD1 as D (6 bases). This CDR3 contains 12 residues. From germline, CDR1 is SGDLS and CDR2 YYNGEE. The V gene lost 3 bases and the J gene lost 6 bases, with 8 bases spanning the gap. CDR3 residues: CASSATGDTQYF. CDR3 DNA sequence: TGTGCCAGCAGCGCGACAGGCGATACGCAGTATTTT. Supplemented by reference TRBV9 and TRBJ2-3, the full variable domain reads DSGVTQTPKHLITATGQRVTLRCSPRSGDLSVYWYQQSLDQGLQFLIQYYNGEERAKGNILERFSAQQFPDLHSELNLSSLELGDSALYFCASSATGDTQYFGPGTRLTVL.

This chain connects TRBV11-1 to TRBJ2-1, with 7 bases identical to TRBD2. Trimming at V came to 5 bases and at J to 0 bases, leaving 13 bases not matched to a gene. The germline V gene has CDR1 SGHAT and CDR2 FQDESV (reference sequence). CDR3 length: 18 residues. The CDR3 DNA sequence: TGTGCCAGCAGCCTGGGGGGGGACCCCTCAAGCTCCTACAATGAGCAGTTCTTC. Protein sequence: CASSLGGDPSSSYNEQFF.

This clone was picked up one time. This rearrangement joins TRBV11-2 to TRBJ1-1, with a tentative D call TRBD1 (5 bases). Trimming pared 5 bases from V and 6 bases from J, leaving 10 bases between. The CDR3 is made up of 12 amino acids. In germline, CDR1 is SGHAT, CDR2 FQNNGV. This CDR3 reads CASSRTSSEAFF. CDR3 nucleotides: TGTGCCAGCAGCCGGACATCTTCTGAAGCTTTCTTT.

The chain is built from TRBV28 and TRBJ1-2; no clear D gene. CDR1 is MDHEN, CDR2 SYDVKM, per germline. This CDR3 has 12 amino acids. Trimming took 5 bases from V and 8 from J, leaving 12 bases between them. DNA of the CDR3: TGTGCCAGCAGTCCAGGAACGGGGGGCTACACCTTC. This gives the protein CASSPGTGGYTF.

The chain has TRBV19 and TRBJ2-7; 7 nucleotides line up with TRBD2. CDR3 length: 13 amino acids. Germline values: CDR1 LNHDA, CDR2 SQIVND (reference sequence). V shed 3 bases and J 5 bases; nucleotides not matched to a gene: 4. The CDR3 sequence is CASSISGRDEQYF. CDR3 DNA sequence: TGTGCCAGTAGTATTTCGGGGAGGGACGAGCAGTACTTC.

The chain combines TRBV7-8 with TRBJ2-7; 16 bases match TRBD2. V trimming: 3 bases; J trimming: 6 bases; junction bases outside the gene matches: 5. The CDR3 totals 16 residues. The V gene's germline CDR1 is SGHVS and CDR2 FQNEAQ. The CDR3 DNA sequence: TGTGCCAGCAGCTTCGGGACTAGCGGGAGGGCCGGCGAGCAGTACTTC. Translated: CASSFGTSGRAGEQYF. Full variable domain (missing parts from reference TRBV7-8 and TRBJ2-7): GAGVSQSPRYKVAKRGQDVALRCDPISGHVSLFWYQQALGQGPEFLTYFQNEAQLDKSGLPSDRFFAERPEGSVSTLKIQRTQQEDSAVYLCASSFGTSGRAGEQYFGPGTRLTVT.

The V gene is TRBV4-1, the J gene TRBJ2-3, with 8 bases matching TRBD2. J was trimmed by 4 bases and V by 0 bases; bases with no gene match: 3. The CDR3 sequence is 15 residues long. From germline, CDR1 is MGHRA and CDR2 YSYEKL. The CDR3 loop is CASSQDAGGADTQYF. In nucleotides, the CDR3 is TGCGCCAGCAGCCAAGATGCGGGAGGAGCAGATACGCAGTATTTT.

The chain combines TRBV27 with TRBJ2-7, with D maybe TRBD1 (5 bases). Trimming took off 5 bases at V and 6 bases at J, with 14 bases between the two ends. Germline V gene sequence: CDR1 MNHEY, CDR2 SMNVEV (reference sequence). There are 13 residues in the CDR3. The CDR3 sequence: CASSVGVRGEQYF. DNA of the CDR3: TGTGCCAGCAGTGTAGGGGTAAGAGGCGAGCAGTACTTC.

In its sample, this clone was seen a few times. The chain links TRBV2 to TRBJ1-5, with D possibly matching TRBD1 (6 bases). V was pared by 5 bases and J by 0 bases, with 8 bases between. The length of the CDR3 is 14 residues. Per the germline V gene, CDR1 is SNHLY and CDR2 is FYNNEI. The CDR3 loop is CASSWDISNQPQHF. CDR3 DNA sequence: TGTGCCAGCAGTTGGGACATTAGCAATCAGCCCCAGCATTTT.

V usage is TRBV11-2 and J usage is TRBJ1-4; D gene uncertain. Germline-derived CDR1 and CDR2 are SGHAT and FQNNGV. V was shortened by 5 bases and J by 10 bases, with 14 bases between the two germline ends. The CDR3 is 13 amino acids. CDR3 bases: TGTGCCAGCAGCATCGTAGCGGTAGGAAAACTGTTTTTT. Translated, it gives CASSIVAVGKLFF.